This TCR beta chain was recorded in a study of T cell clonality in common variable immunodeficiency. This clone was counted ten times or more. The CDR3 goes on 3 residues after the read ends, and that part is filled in from the germline J gene. Patients and controls were mostly of Caucasian heritage. Donors gave about 5 to 8 ml heparinized peripheral whole blood. The method was immunoSEQ multiplex PCR; TCRdb's version includes in-frame clones alone and lacks a portion of them. The data show about 47,000 clones, with none appearing a single time. This CDR3 has 15 amino acids. Germline V gene data show CDR1 as DFQATT and CDR2 as SNEGSKA (reference sequence). V lost 0 bases to trimming and J lost 7 bases, with 16 bases between them.

The specimen was peripheral blood mononuclear cells. This clonotype was obtained from a person between 18 and 69 years old in good health. V is TRBV20-1 and J is TRBJ2-4, with D possibly being TRBD2 (5 bases). The DNA read from the CDR3 is TGCAGTGCTAGAGAAGTACGGAGACTATGGAACATT. Translating gives CSAREVRRLWNI. The complete CDR3 protein is CSAREVRRLWNIQYF.